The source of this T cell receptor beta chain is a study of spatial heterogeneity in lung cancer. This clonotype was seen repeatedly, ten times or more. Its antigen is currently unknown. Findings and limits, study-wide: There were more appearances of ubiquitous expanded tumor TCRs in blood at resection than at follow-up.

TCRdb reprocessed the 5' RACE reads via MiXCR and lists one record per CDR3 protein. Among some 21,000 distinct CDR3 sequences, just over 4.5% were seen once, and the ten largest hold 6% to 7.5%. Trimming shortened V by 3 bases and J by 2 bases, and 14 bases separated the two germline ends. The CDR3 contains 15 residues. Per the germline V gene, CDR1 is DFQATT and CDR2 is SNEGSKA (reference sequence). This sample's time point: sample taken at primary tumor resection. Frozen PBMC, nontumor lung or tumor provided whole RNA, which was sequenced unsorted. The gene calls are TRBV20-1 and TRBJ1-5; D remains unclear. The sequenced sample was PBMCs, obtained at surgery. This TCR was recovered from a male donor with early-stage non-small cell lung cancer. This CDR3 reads CSASSPPRGNQPQHF. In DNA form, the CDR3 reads TGCAGTGCTAGCAGTCCTCCGAGGGGCAATCAGCCCCAGCATTTT.